This TCR beta chain was identified during a study of T cells after yellow fever vaccination. About the research overall: SMART-Seq v4 Ultra Low Input prepared the low-cell-number fractions. Regarding the study as a whole: Repertoires sorted by FACS could include abundant clonotypes that are contaminants from the bulk population. The booster saw the reappearance of most primary-vaccination clones (roughly 96% CD4, roughly 90% CD8).

Each CDR3 protein gets one entry after TCRdb re-called the 5' RACE reads with MiXCR. The sample shows hundreds of thousands of distinct CDR3 sequences, 9% to 15% of them seen only once. Trimming took 9 bases from V and 0 from J; bases not matched to a gene: 2. This CDR3 has 13 residues. Germline V gives CDR1 KGHDR, CDR2 SFDVKD. Turning to this clonotype: Its antigen is still unknown.

The sequence was collected from a man aged 25 to 40 who received the YFV17D yellow fever vaccine. V and J are TRBV24-1 and TRBJ1-1; TRBD1 matches 8 bases. Sample: PBMCs, taken on the day of the yellow fever booster vaccination. The CDR3 DNA reads as TGTGCCACCCAGGACAGGGTGAACACTGAAGCTTTCTTT. Amino acids: CATQDRVNTEAFF.